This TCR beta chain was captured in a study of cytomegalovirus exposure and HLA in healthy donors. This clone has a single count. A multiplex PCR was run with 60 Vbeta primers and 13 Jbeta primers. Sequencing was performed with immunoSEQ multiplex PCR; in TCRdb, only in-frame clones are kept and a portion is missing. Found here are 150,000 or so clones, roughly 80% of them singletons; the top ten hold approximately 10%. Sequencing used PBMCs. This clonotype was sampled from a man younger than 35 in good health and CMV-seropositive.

CDR3 region: CASPDGAVLLPQAF. CDR3 DNA sequence: TGTGCCAGCCCCGATGGGGCAGTCCTACTTCCCCAAGCCTTC. This chain connects TRBV21-1 to TRBJ1-2; the table's D call TRBD1 went unverified against the DNA. TRBV21-1 is classified as a pseudogene. The CDR3 has 14 residues.